The clone carrying this T cell receptor (beta chain) was found many times. The antigen is undetermined. These data are taken from a study of T cells in Graves' hyperthyroidism and ophthalmopathy. Whole-study results and caveats: Ophthalmopathy was told apart from stable hyperthyroidism by a 13 V-J model.

Germline CDR1 MDHEN, CDR2 SYDVKM. The V gene end was trimmed by 6 bases and the J gene end by 4 bases; junction bases not matched to a gene: 6. The CDR3 is made up of 14 amino acids. Amplified TCR beta CDR3 regions derived from RNA transcripts. A set of HTBI primers served as the primers for a first-round RT-PCR of the TCR CDR3. TCRdb called the multiplex PCR reads again in MiXCR, with one record for every CDR3 protein. The sample records some 350,000 distinct CDR3 sequences, about 15% being singletons. Newly diagnosed patients aged 18 to 65 had hyperthyroidism of under 2 months' duration. The study based diagnoses on clinical symptoms, serum thyroxine and TRAb, thyroid ultrasound and orbital computed tomography. The source of the PBMCs was approximately 9.5 ml of fresh peripheral blood.

The receptor comes from a woman aged 18-29 years with Graves' hyperthyroidism that later progressed to Graves' ophthalmopathy. The rearrangement uses TRBV28 and TRBJ2-7; 10 nucleotides align to TRBD1. The material sequenced was blood. The CDR3 nucleotides are TGTGCCAGCAGCCGGACAGGGGGAAGTTACGAGCAGTACTTC. It translates to CASSRTGGSYEQYF. Supplemented by reference TRBV28 and TRBJ2-7, the full variable domain reads DVKVTQSSRYLVKRTGEKVFLECVQDMDHENMFWYRQDPGLGLRLIYFSYDVKMKEKGDIPEGYSVSREKKERFSLILESASTNQTSMYLCASSRTGGSYEQYFGPGTRLTVT.